This record covers a single T cell receptor (beta chain). The repertoire was sequenced with immunoSEQ multiplex PCR; TCRdb's copy has only in-frame clones and lacks some. The repertoire has 150,000 to 200,000 clones, under 96% of them found once; the top ten carry under 1.2%. This record comes from a study of control samples from healthy donors and cancer patients. The CDR3 length is 15 residues. V was trimmed by 0 bases and J by 0 bases, leaving 8 bases between them. Germline CDR1 is SGHKS and CDR2 is YYEKEE (reference sequence). The rearrangement joins TRBV5-5 to TRBJ2-3, with D possibly being TRBD1 (5 bases). The receptor was derived from a woman in her thirties in good health. The specimen sequenced was blood. The CDR3 coding sequence is TGTGCCAGCAGCTTGGGCAGGGTGAGCACAGATACGCAGTATTTT. Translated: CASSLGRVSTDTQYF.